The 3 T cell receptor beta chains in this list originate from one sample, sequenced in a study of shared clonotypes between healthy human individuals. The data were produced by immunoSEQ multiplex PCR, yet TCRdb's version contains in-frame clones alone and is incomplete. The table includes 950,000 to 1,300,000 clones, around 76% detected once. What was sequenced was memory CD4+ T cells sorted from blood. Subset in this sample: CD45RA-negative fraction. Receptors were obtained from a man aged 18-30 years in good health.

This chain connects TRBV5-1 to TRBJ1-2; D gene ambiguous. Germline V gives CDR1 SGHRS, CDR2 YFSETQ. The CDR3 extends over 11 amino acids. Trimming took 5 bases from V and 8 from J, leaving 10 bases between them. CDR3 amino acids: CASRRGDGYTF. CDR3 sequence (DNA): TGCGCCAGCAGACGGGGAGACGGCTACACCTTC.

This clone was seen a handful of times. The CDR3 DNA reads TGCGCCAGCAGTCAATCGCCCAGGGATGATGAGCAGTTCTTC. Amino acids: CASSQSPRDDEQFF. The J gene is TRBJ2-1, the V gene TRBV23-1; D possibly corresponds to TRBD1 (5 bases). TRBV23-1 is an ORF, with its function uncertain. This CDR3 contains 14 residues. Between the trimmed V and J ends, which lost 0 bases and 8 bases, there was a span of 11 bases.

The V and J genes are TRBV15 and TRBJ2-5; 8 nucleotides match TRBD2. The V segment lost 5 bases and the J segment 5 bases; nucleotides outside the gene matches: 7. The CDR3 totals 14 residues. Germline lookup yields CDR1 LNHNV and CDR2 YYDKDF (reference sequence). The CDR3 protein is CATSLGLALETQYF. CDR3 coding DNA: TGTGCCACCAGCCTAGGACTAGCATTGGAGACCCAGTACTTC. Full variable domain (rest looked up from reference TRBV15 and TRBJ2-5): DAMVIQNPRYQVTQFGKPVTLSCSQTLNHNVMYWYQQKSSQAPKLLFHYYDKDFNNEADTPDNFQSRRPNTSFCFLDIRSPGLGDTAMYLCATSLGLALETQYFGPGTRLLVL.